These 12 T cell receptor beta chains were all obtained from the same sample, sequenced in a study of blood T cells in healthy people across ages (dated by TCRdb to the mid-2010s). The library was obtained by 5' RACE. Sequencing used an Illumina HiSeq 2500. The second PCR ran for roughly 6 to 11 cycles and used a J-beta primer mix along with a sample-barcoded 5' primer. TCRdb passed the public sequencing reads through fastp at Q25 and MiXCR, retaining productive beta sequences. Every entry covers one CDR3 protein and lists the most common genes and DNA from its rows. The sample records 750,000 to 1,000,000 distinct CDR3 sequences, under 35% of which are singletons. The top ten clonotypes cover 10% to 13% of the sample. The sample also formed part of further work on T cells of mothers and their children.

The sample consisted of blood. Every receptor here comes from a woman aged 40 to 55 in good health.

V usage is TRBV11-2 and J usage is TRBJ2-3; D remains ambiguous. Deletions cut 0 bases from V and 6 bases from J, with 10 bases between. Looked up from germline, CDR1 is SGHAT and CDR2 is FQNNGV. The CDR3 extends over 14 amino acids. The CDR3 protein is CASSLDPSRDTQYF. Written as DNA, the CDR3 is TGTGCCAGCAGCTTAGATCCCTCCCGTGATACGCAGTATTTT.

The chain employs TRBV5-1 and TRBJ1-1; D not resolved. Germline CDR1 SGHRS, CDR2 YFSETQ. Trimming stripped 3 bases from V and 4 bases from J, with 16 bases between. This CDR3 is built from 15 residues. As DNA, the CDR3 is TGCGCCAGCAGCTGGGAATCGGGAACGGGCACTGAAGCTTTCTTT. It yields the protein CASSWESGTGTEAFF.

The genes are TRBV20-1 and TRBJ2-1; TRBD2 agrees at 11 bases. The CDR3 runs to 16 residues. V shed 3 bases, J shed 5 bases, and the junction held 9 bases outside the gene matches. Germline V gives CDR1 DFQATT, CDR2 SNEGSKA (reference sequence). CDR3 amino acids: CSASLVAGGENNEQFF. CDR3 bases: TGCAGTGCTAGTCTAGTAGCGGGAGGGGAAAACAATGAGCAGTTCTTC.

This clonotype was observed once. The J gene is TRBJ2-1, the V gene TRBV27; no definite D call. The CDR3 runs to 16 residues. With 2 bases removed from V and 0 bases from J, the gap between germline ends came to 11 bases. Germline-derived CDR1 and CDR2 are MNHEY and SMNVEV (reference sequence). The CDR3 loop reads CASSLNPLSSYNEQFF. Written as DNA, the CDR3 is TGTGCCAGCAGTTTAAATCCCCTGAGCTCCTACAATGAGCAGTTCTTC.

J is TRBJ2-3 and V is TRBV20-1; D possibly corresponds to TRBD2 (7 bases). The germline V and J ends were trimmed by 3 bases and 2 bases, with 15 bases remaining between them. This CDR3 is 15 amino acids long. Germline V gene lookup returns CDR1 DFQATT and CDR2 SNEGSKA (reference sequence). In DNA form, the CDR3 reads TGCAGTGCTAGTTTAGGGGGGGCCGTCACAGATACGCAGTATTTT. This translates into CSASLGGAVTDTQYF.

Turning to this clonotype: Given a much more abundant clone one base away, this may be a read error. V and J are TRBV20-1 and TRBJ1-5; the D gene is possibly TRBD1 (6 bases). Germline CDR1 reads DFQATT; CDR2 reads SNEGSKA (reference sequence). V lost 3 bases and J lost 4, with 19 bases in between. CDR3 length equals 16 residues. CDR3 residues: CSASPSRGARNQPQHF. The CDR3 coding sequence is TGCAGTGCTAGCCCGAGTAGGGGGGCCAGAAATCAGCCCCAGCATTTT.

In this sample, this clonotype turned up many times. The chain carries TRBV3-1 and TRBJ2-5; D not resolved. The germline gives CDR1 LGHDT, CDR2 YNNKEL (reference sequence). Trimming took 2 bases from V and 2 from J, leaving 12 bases between them. The CDR3 totals 15 residues. CDR3 coding DNA: TGTGCCAGCAGCCAAATCTTCGGGCCTCAAGAGACCCAGTACTTC. It codes for CASSQIFGPQETQYF.

This clonotype occurred many times. The CDR3 loop is CASSEGSGARYF. The CDR3 nucleotides are TGCGCCAGCAGCGAAGGGTCGGGGGCAAGGTACTTC. This chain uses TRBV4-1 with TRBJ2-7; the D gene could be TRBD1 or TRBD2 (6 bases each). Germline V lookup: CDR1 MGHRA, CDR2 YSYEKL. This CDR3 comprises 12 residues. The V end lost 5 bases, the J end lost 12 bases, and 17 bases lay between the germline ends.

This chain connects TRBV27 to TRBJ2-1, with D perhaps given as TRBD1 or TRBD2 (5 bases each). V was cut by 6 bases and J by 9 bases, with 21 bases left in between. Germline-derived CDR1 and CDR2 are MNHEY and SMNVEV (reference sequence). CDR3 length equals 15 residues. CDR3 in amino acids: CASSSTPEGIGEQFF. For the CDR3, the DNA is TGTGCCAGCAGCTCCACCCCCGAGGGGATCGGTGAGCAGTTCTTC.

In the case of this clonotype: Being one base from a much bigger clone, this may be a read error. The V call is TRBV9, the J call TRBJ2-1; 7 bases match TRBD2. The DNA end favors TRBJ2-7, so the J call may be wrong. CDR3 length: 16 residues. Germline loops: CDR1 SGDLS, CDR2 YYNGEE. CDR3 amino acids: CASSPARGESYNEQYF. CDR3 coding DNA: TGTGCCAGCAGCCCCGCTCGGGGGGAATCCTACAATGAGCAGTACTTC.

This clonotype was counted a few times. This chain uses TRBV20-1 with TRBJ2-1; 9 bases agree with TRBD1. The ends lost 4 bases at V and 1 base at J; junction bases unmatched: 11. This CDR3 has 17 residues. Germline V lookup: CDR1 DFQATT, CDR2 SNEGSKA (reference sequence). In DNA form, the CDR3 reads TGCAGTGCTACCCCCCTGGCTGGGACAGGGTCCTACAATGAGCAGTTCTTC. It codes for CSATPLAGTGSYNEQFF.

As for this clonotype: A read error may explain this, as a much larger clone is one base away. This rearrangement joins TRBV7-9 to TRBJ2-1; D is perhaps TRBD1 (6 bases). This CDR3 has 16 residues. CDR1 and CDR2 from the germline V gene are SEHNR and FQNEAQ (reference sequence). Written as DNA, the CDR3 is TGTGCCAGCAGCTTAGGTCGGCCAGGGACATACAATGAGCGGTTCTTC. Encoded protein: CASSLGRPGTYNERFF.